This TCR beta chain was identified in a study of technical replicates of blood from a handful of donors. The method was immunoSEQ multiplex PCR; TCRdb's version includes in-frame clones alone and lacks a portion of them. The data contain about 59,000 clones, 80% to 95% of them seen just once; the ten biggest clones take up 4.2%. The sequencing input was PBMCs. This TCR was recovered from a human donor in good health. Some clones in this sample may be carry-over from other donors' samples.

The CDR3 DNA reads TGCGCCAGCAGCTTGGGAGCGGGGGGCCCCCAAGAGACCCAGTACTTC. Translated: CASSLGAGGPQETQYF. The gene calls are TRBV5-1 and TRBJ2-5; TRBD2 agrees at 9 bases. The CDR3 runs 16 residues. CDR1 and CDR2 (germline): SGHRS, YFSETQ. Trimming took 0 bases from V and 1 from J; bases not matched to a gene: 4.